This T cell receptor (beta chain) stems from a study of siplizumab effects on memory and regulatory T cells (dated by TCRdb to between 2018 and 2021). Context from the whole study: The study examined how the anti-CD2 antibody siplizumab affects alloreactive T-cell subsets in allogeneic mixed lymphocyte reactions built from human PBMCs.

This clone was detected only a few times. It has no known antigen specificity. Base qualities are not recorded, but no much larger clone differs from it by a single base. Results the study describes overall, beyond this receptor: Among mappable alloreactive CD4+ clones, an average Treg-derived fraction of over 60% was observed with siplizumab, compared with 25% to 30% in control reactions. Sequences below about 10^-5 frequency were poorly captured, so only a minor fraction of alloreactive clones could be mapped to unstimulated subsets. Compared with memory T cells, unstimulated naive T cells appeared more diverse, and naive cells seemed to make a substantial contribution to the alloresponse. Roughly 75-97% of proliferating CD4+ or CD8+ clones could not be assigned a naive or memory phenotype. No functional confirmation was obtained for the suppressive function of proliferating Tregs from siplizumab cultures. Siplizumab significantly reduced the cumulative frequency of alloreactive sequences traceable to unstimulated CD4+ memory T cells.

Sorted unstimulated T cells, along with proliferating T cells recovered from mixed lymphocyte reactions, underwent TCRbeta CDR3 sequencing. Fresh whole blood from roughly 10 HLA-typed healthy donors was used to isolate PBMCs. To map where alloreactive clones came from, unstimulated CD4+ non-regulatory T cells were FACS-sorted. The library was obtained by the immunoSEQ multiplex PCR assay. Approximately 100,000 TCR templates per sample were assayed on the deep sequencing platform. Genomic DNA extracted from sorted T cells was used for TCRbeta CDR3 sequencing. On the authors' methods: The R programming language was used for clonal analysis of the TCRbeta CDR3 data. Alloreactive CD4+ and CD8+ clones were identified by comparing unstimulated samples to CFSE-low samples taken after the reaction. Regulatory or non-regulatory origin of alloreactive CD4+ clones was assigned by matching sequences to the sorted unstimulated Treg and non-Treg repertoires. TCRdb took this table from immuneACCESS and kept in-frame rearrangements with V and J called. Such tables lack part of the clones; where checked against another copy, unresolved V genes explain under half of the gap, and the rest is unexplained. The D gene and trimming were derived from the DNA, and the V and J assignments and clone size from that table. This sample has over 95,000 clones in its table, and about 93% of those were observed once. Clones ranked in the top ten supply roughly 0.17% of the sample.

CDR1 and CDR2, looked up from the germline V gene (reference sequence), are GTSNPN and SVGIG. Including cysteine and phenylalanine, the CDR3 has 13 amino acids. CDR3 DNA only is kept here, 39 bases in frame from base 1. Trimming costs V 3 bases and J 1 base, and their ends lie 9 bases apart. What was sequenced was non-Treg CD4+ T cells sorted from blood. Sample cell subset or site, as interpreted from the label and publication: FACS-sorted unstimulated CD4+ non-regulatory T cells. The clonotype comes from a human donor in good health. The chain couples TRBV30 to TRBJ1-1, with the D gene call left open. The sequenced DNA: TGTGCCTGGAGACAAGATAAGAACACTGAAGCTTTCTTT. This codes for CAWRQDKNTEAFF.